This record covers a single T cell receptor beta chain. This specimen comes from a study of blood T cell repertoires in COVID-19. Study overall: There were acute and convalescent COVID-19 samples, and they came from the United States, Italy and Spain. In each case, the material was cDNA or gDNA derived from T cells, B-cell-depleted T cells, or PBMCs.

Germline V gene sequence: CDR1 SGHVS, CDR2 FQNEAQ. The CDR3 runs to 14 residues. V was clipped by 4 bases and J by 7 bases; unmatched bases: 5. Original processing notes: It was from reference gene primer amplification that nucleated cell counts were estimated. Using immunoSEQ multiplex PCR, the repertoire was profiled, and TCRdb retains in-frame clones only, with some absent. The V and J calls and clone size are taken from that table; D and trimming were inferred from the DNA. The sample shows roughly 380,000 clones, about 85% of them seen only once. The clonotype was recovered from a woman younger than 30 with acute or convalescent COVID-19. Sequencing was performed on peripheral blood. V gene TRBV7-8 combines with J gene TRBJ1-5; 9 nucleotides line up with TRBD1. The CDR3 DNA is TGTGCCAGCAGCTCCGGGACAGGGTGGCAGCCCCAGCATTTT. This encodes CASSSGTGWQPQHF.